Sequencing of this T cell receptor (beta chain) was carried out in a study of shared clonotypes between healthy human individuals. For the study at large: Plates per donor: three CD4 naive, three CD4 memory, two CD8 naive, one CD8 memory.

This clone was seen just once. Its antigen is still unknown. Splitting of each subset's genomic DNA was done evenly across several immunoSEQ plates. Sequencing was performed with immunoSEQ multiplex PCR; in TCRdb, only in-frame clones are kept and a portion is missing. Of around 1.5 million clones in the sample, approximately 98% were seen once. Germline CDR1 is KGHSH and CDR2 is LQKENI. The length of the CDR3 is 16 residues. Losses at the gene ends were 4 bases for V and 3 bases for J; bases not matched to a gene: 8. Regarding the study as a whole: Clonotype sharing across donors was expected to vary with sequencing depth. Clonotypes shared by all four donors outscored non-shared clonotypes in generation probability.

The TCR was taken from a man aged 30 to 45 in good health. Sequencing was carried out using naive CD4+ T cells sorted from blood. Subset: CD45RA+ positively selected. The chain couples TRBV18 to TRBJ1-4, with 7 bases lining up with TRBD1. The CDR3 DNA follows: TGTGCCAGCTCACAAAGATTCGGACAGGCTAATGAAAAACTGTTTTTT. Protein product: CASSQRFGQANEKLFF.